This T cell receptor (beta chain) came from a study of blood T cell repertoires in COVID-19. Study information: T cells, B-cell-depleted T cells, or PBMCs provided the cDNA or gDNA that served as material.

Some clones are missing from TCRdb's copy, which holds only in-frame ones; the method was immunoSEQ multiplex PCR. Here the sample spans about 200,000 clones, roughly 86% being singletons. Germline V gene lookup returns CDR1 LGHDT and CDR2 YNNKEL (reference sequence). The V gene end was trimmed by 1 base and the J gene end by 0 bases; junction bases not matched to a gene: 12. The CDR3 consists of 19 residues. The V call is TRBV3-1 (or the pseudogene TRBV3-2), the J call TRBJ2-1, with TRBD2 matching 7 bases. Sequencing was performed on peripheral blood. The source of this sequence is a woman aged 40 to 50 with acute or convalescent COVID-19. CDR3 in DNA: TGTGCCAGCAGCCAAGCAATTGGCGGCGGGAGAAGCTCCTACAATGAGCAGTTCTTC. Its protein product is CASSQAIGGGRSSYNEQFF.